This T cell receptor beta chain came from a study of blood T cells in healthy people across ages. J lost 8 bases, V lost 0 bases, and 12 bases had no gene match. Germline assignment: CDR1 DFQATT and CDR2 SNEGSKA (reference sequence). This CDR3 contains 16 residues. Alongside a J-beta primer mix, a sample-barcoded 5' primer served in a second PCR lasting about 7 to 11 cycles. TCRdb called the 5' RACE reads again in MiXCR, with one record for every CDR3 protein. Among hundreds of thousands of distinct CDR3 sequences listed, 45% to 60% were seen once. Study conclusions and caveats: The study lacked donor CMV status, which possibly confounded expanded clonotype changes.

As concerns this clonotype: As yet, its antigen is unknown.

The TCR sequence derives from a woman aged 80 or over in good health. The chain recombines TRBV20-1 with TRBJ1-4; 7 bases agree with TRBD1. The sequencing input was blood. The DNA of the CDR3 is TGCAGTGCTAGAGATTCGGCAGGGGGAGAATTCGAAAAACTGTTTTTT. As protein: CSARDSAGGEFEKLFF.